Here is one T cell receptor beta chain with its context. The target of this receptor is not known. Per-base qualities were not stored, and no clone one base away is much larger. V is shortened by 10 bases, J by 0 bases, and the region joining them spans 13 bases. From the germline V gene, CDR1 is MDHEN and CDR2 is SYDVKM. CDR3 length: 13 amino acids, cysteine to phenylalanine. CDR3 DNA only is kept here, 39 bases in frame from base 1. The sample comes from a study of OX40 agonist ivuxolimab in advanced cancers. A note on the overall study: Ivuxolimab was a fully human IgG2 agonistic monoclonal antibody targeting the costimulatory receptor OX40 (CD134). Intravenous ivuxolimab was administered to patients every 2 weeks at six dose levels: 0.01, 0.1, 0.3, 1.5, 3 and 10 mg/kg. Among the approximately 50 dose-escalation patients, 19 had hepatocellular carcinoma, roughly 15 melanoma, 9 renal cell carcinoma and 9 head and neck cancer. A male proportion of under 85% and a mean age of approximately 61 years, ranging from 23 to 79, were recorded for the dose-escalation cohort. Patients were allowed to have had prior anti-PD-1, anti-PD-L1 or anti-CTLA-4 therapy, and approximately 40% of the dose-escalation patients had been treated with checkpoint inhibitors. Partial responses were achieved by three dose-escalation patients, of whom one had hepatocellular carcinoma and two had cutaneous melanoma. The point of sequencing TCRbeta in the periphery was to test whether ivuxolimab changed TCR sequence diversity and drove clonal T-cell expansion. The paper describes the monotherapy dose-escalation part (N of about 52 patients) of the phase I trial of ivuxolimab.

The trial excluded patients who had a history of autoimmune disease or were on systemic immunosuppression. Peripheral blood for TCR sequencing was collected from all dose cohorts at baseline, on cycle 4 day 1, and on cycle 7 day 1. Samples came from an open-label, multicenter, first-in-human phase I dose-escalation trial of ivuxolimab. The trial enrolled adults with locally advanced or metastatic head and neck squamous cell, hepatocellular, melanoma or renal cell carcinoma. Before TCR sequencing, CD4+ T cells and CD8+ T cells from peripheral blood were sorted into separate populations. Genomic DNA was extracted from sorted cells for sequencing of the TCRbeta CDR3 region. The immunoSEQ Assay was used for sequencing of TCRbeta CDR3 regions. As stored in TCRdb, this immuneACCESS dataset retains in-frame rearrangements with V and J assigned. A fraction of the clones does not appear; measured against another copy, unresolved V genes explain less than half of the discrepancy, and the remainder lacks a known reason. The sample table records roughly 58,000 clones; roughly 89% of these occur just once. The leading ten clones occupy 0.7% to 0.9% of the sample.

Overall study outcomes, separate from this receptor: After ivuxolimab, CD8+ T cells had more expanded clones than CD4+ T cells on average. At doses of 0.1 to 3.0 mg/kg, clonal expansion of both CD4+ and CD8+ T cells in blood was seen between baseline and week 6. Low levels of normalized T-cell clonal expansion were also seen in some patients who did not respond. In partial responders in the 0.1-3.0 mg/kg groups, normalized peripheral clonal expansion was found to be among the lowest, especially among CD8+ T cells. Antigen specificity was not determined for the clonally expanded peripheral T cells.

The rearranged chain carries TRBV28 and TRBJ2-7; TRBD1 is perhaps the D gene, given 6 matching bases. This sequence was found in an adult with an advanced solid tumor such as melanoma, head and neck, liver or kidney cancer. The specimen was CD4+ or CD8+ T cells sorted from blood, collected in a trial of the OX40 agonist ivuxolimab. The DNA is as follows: TGTGCCACCCGGGACACCTTCTCCTACGAGCAGTACTTC. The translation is CATRDTFSYEQYF.